The next 7 T cell receptor beta chains were all read from a single sample in a study of cytomegalovirus exposure and HLA in healthy donors. 13 Jbeta primers and 60 Vbeta primers were used for the PCR. Assay used: immunoSEQ multiplex PCR; TCRdb lists only in-frame clones, some missing. The table records under 250,000 clones, just over 75% of them present only once. Material for sequencing was PBMCs. These receptors came from a man between 18 and 29 years old in good health and CMV-seronegative.

The sample holds a few counts of this clone. The chain uses TRBV18 and TRBJ2-3; 12 bases fit TRBD2. Germline CDR1 KGHSH, CDR2 LQKENI. This CDR3 region has 16 residues. V gave up 6 bases and J gave up 4 bases; unmatched junction bases: 8. CDR3 amino acids: CASSPRLAGEADTQYF. The CDR3, as DNA: TGTGCCAGCTCGCCTAGACTAGCGGGAGAAGCAGATACGCAGTATTTT.

The chain's CDR3 is CASSLQQGSYNEQFF. CDR3 nucleotide sequence: TGTGCCAGCAGCTTGCAACAGGGCTCCTACAATGAGCAGTTCTTC. The chain uses TRBV7-3 and TRBJ2-1; D possibly corresponds to TRBD1 (6 bases). Trimming pared 3 bases from V and 0 bases from J, leaving 9 bases between. The CDR3 runs 15 residues. Germline V CDR1 and CDR2: SGHTA, FQGTGA.

For this clone: In the same sample, other DNA sequences code for this CDR3. V is TRBV19 and J is TRBJ2-1; 9 nucleotides align to TRBD1. V lost 7 bases, J lost 5 bases, and 3 bases stayed unmatched. Germline loops: CDR1 LNHDA, CDR2 SQIVND (reference sequence). CDR3 length: 13 residues. The CDR3 loop is CASIGDRDNEQFF. The CDR3 region has the DNA TGTGCCAGTATTGGGGACAGGGACAATGAGCAGTTCTTC.

This clone was detected a few times. CDR3 nucleotide sequence: TGTGCCAGTTTACTGGGACAGACTTACAATGAGCAGTTCTTC. Its protein is CASLLGQTYNEQFF. This chain connects TRBV2 to TRBJ2-1; 7 positions match TRBD1. The CDR3 loop spans 14 amino acids. Trimming removed 9 bases from V and 4 bases from J; junction bases left unmatched: 9. CDR1 is SNHLY, CDR2 FYNNEI, per germline.

The rearrangement joins TRBV7-3 to TRBJ2-7; 8 positions match TRBD2. The CDR3 is 15 amino acids. CDR1 and CDR2 (germline): SGHTA, FQGTGA. V lost 2 bases to trimming and J lost 5 bases; unmatched junction nucleotides: 8. The CDR3 nucleotides are TGTGCCAGCAGCTTAGGACTAGCCTTAGAGAACGAGCAGTACTTC. Amino acids: CASSLGLALENEQYF. Full variable domain (missing parts from reference TRBV7-3 and TRBJ2-7): GAGVSQTPSNKVTEKGKYVELRCDPISGHTALYWYRQSLGQGPEFLIYFQGTGAADDSGLPNDRFFAVRPEGSVSTLKIQRTERGDSAVYLCASSLGLALENEQYFGPGTRLTVT.

The V and J genes are TRBV28 and TRBJ2-1; D not resolved. Per the germline V gene, CDR1 is MDHEN and CDR2 is SYDVKM. Trimming left V 3 bases short and J 4 bases short, with 10 bases between. This CDR3 contains 14 residues. The CDR3 loop is CASSLTQAYNEQFF. The DNA of the CDR3 is TGTGCCAGCAGTTTGACCCAGGCATACAATGAGCAGTTCTTC. Together with reference TRBV28 and TRBJ2-1, the CDR3 gives the full variable domain: DVKVTQSSRYLVKRTGEKVFLECVQDMDHENMFWYRQDPGLGLRLIYFSYDVKMKEKGDIPEGYSVSREKKERFSLILESASTNQTSMYLCASSLTQAYNEQFFGPGTRLTVL.

The chain uses TRBV5-8 and TRBJ1-4; perhaps TRBD1 as D (5 bases). Trimming removed 1 base from V and 7 bases from J, with 17 bases in between. This CDR3 contains 16 residues. The germline gives CDR1 SGHTS, CDR2 YDEGEE. As DNA, the CDR3 is TGTGCCAGCAGCTTGTTGCCGGGGGAGGTTGGTGAAAAACTGTTTTTT. It codes for CASSLLPGEVGEKLFF.